Listed below are T cell receptor beta chains from one sample, sequenced in a study of T-cell reconstitution after alpha-beta-depleted transplantation in children. TCRdb called the PCR reads again in MiXCR, with one record for every CDR3 protein. The sample contains around 600,000 distinct CDR3 sequences, roughly 24% of which appear only once. The sequences come from PBMCs, mostly from graft donor cells, collected 360 days after TCRalphabeta/CD19-depleted stem cell transplant. The receptors originated from a boy in the first two years of life who had a stem cell transplant for acute myeloid leukemia, so the T cells may come from the graft donor. Each CDR3 is given without its conserved first and last residue.

TRBJ2-7 TRBV7-8 ASSRGGGSSYEQY
TRBJ2-3 TRBV20-1 SARRSGTTDTQY
TRBJ2-1 TRBV7-2 ASSLMWGRDSEQF
TRBJ1-2 TRBV20-1 SASEIFYGYT
TRBJ2-2 TRBV29-1 SVGSPGVTNTGELF
TRBJ2-1 TRBV20-1 SARLSGTRVTEQF
TRBJ2-3 TRBV6-1 ASDGAGAGTDTQY
TRBJ2-2 TRBV4-1 ASSPYGQEITGELF
TRBJ1-5 TRBV12-3/TRBV12-4 ASRAGTGVRANQPQH
TRBJ2-4 TRBV5-5 ASSGTQGQEGTQY
TRBJ2-1 TRBV29-1 SVGGNNEQF
TRBJ1-4 TRBV5-1 ASSLIGQGDEKLF
TRBJ2-3 TRBV5-1 ASSLSQGSVTDTQY
TRBJ2-3 TRBV7-2 ASSLVGGFFADTQY
TRBJ2-7 TRBV4-3 ASSQDVDRGFSYEQY
TRBJ1-2 TRBV6-6 AGTSGYGYT
TRBJ2-6 TRBV4-3 ASSQDYFGVLGPGANVLT
TRBJ1-4 TRBV28 ASSLSDRGREKLF
TRBJ1-2 TRBV20-1 SARDLTGTGAYGYT
TRBJ2-3 TRBV12-3/TRBV12-4 ASSLEGQGLTDTQY
TRBJ2-2 TRBV29-1 SAAPSRTGELF
TRBJ2-2 TRBV20-1 SAMGSWNTGELF
TRBJ1-5 TRBV10-3 ASTDSNQPQH
TRBJ1-5 TRBV5-1 ASSLGGYSDQPQH
TRBJ2-5 TRBV24-1 ATSNPVQETQY
TRBJ1-2 TRBV7-2 ASSLEGGGYT
TRBJ2-7 TRBV20-1 SARAPDREAYEQY
TRBJ1-1 TRBV11-2 ASSAPPGTGKRMNTEAF
TRBJ1-3 TRBV12-3/TRBV12-4 ASVEQGSHPGNTIY
TRBJ2-1 TRBV6-5 ASSTDTYNEQF
TRBJ2-7 TRBV7-2 ASSLALGGGDEQY
TRBJ2-5 TRBV9 ASSEGDRPRRETQY
TRBJ2-5 TRBV20-1 SARPQLVGGETQY
TRBJ2-5 TRBV3-1 ASSQDLAGGRTRTQY
TRBJ2-1 TRBV20-1 SARGRDLSSRGSYNEQF
TRBJ2-7 TRBV19 ASSIGTGIGYEQY
TRBJ2-3 TRBV29-1 SVAGASTDTQY
TRBJ2-5 TRBV12-5 ASGIQETQY
TRBJ1-2 TRBV28 ASSLGTGGEYGYT
TRBJ1-2 TRBV20-1 RAGGYT
TRBJ1-2 TRBV12-3/TRBV12-4 ASSPRTAPSDYGYT
TRBJ2-6 TRBV12-3/TRBV12-4 ASSLFSSGGILSGANVLT
TRBJ2-1 TRBV10-3 AITSSGRGDEQF
TRBJ2-3 TRBV7-9 ASSHGLAGSSTDTQY
TRBJ1-6 TRBV12-3/TRBV12-4 ASSTTGVSPLH
TRBJ2-1 TRBV20-1 SAPPGGASYNEQF
TRBJ2-2 TRBV3-1 ASSPSPDRGVGELF